A selection of T cell receptor beta chains follows, all from one sample in a study of blood T cell repertoires in COVID-19. Produced via immunoSEQ multiplex PCR; TCRdb's table is partial and in-frame only. The table includes about 25,000 clones, around nine tenths detected once. The sequencing input was peripheral blood. Every receptor here comes from a man in his sixties or seventies with active COVID-19. Each CDR3 is given without its conserved first and last residue.

J gene | V gene | CDR3 protein
TRBJ2-7 | TRBV7-3 | ASIKASRQGFSYEQY
TRBJ1-5 | TRBV3-1/TRBV3-2 | ASSQDGGTQPQH
TRBJ2-7 | TRBV12-3/TRBV12-4 | ASIQDRVNEQY
TRBJ2-3 | TRBV29-1 | SAGGGDYRTDTQY
TRBJ2-3 | TRBV5-1 | ASSLSGGQSTDTQY
TRBJ2-7 | TRBV4-1 | ASSQTRQGAYEQY
TRBJ1-2 | TRBV6-6 | ASTPLFLYGYT
TRBJ1-1 | TRBV30 | AWSVIPGSAEAF
TRBJ2-1 | TRBV3-1/TRBV3-2 | ASSTRTLERF
TRBJ1-5 | TRBV19 | ASSLTGGVGSNQPQH
TRBJ1-6 | TRBV5-4 | ASSLDGGRNNSPLH
TRBJ1-1 | TRBV5-6 | ASSFDRSGEAF
TRBJ1-4 | TRBV4-3 | ASSHGQGGEKLF
TRBJ1-3 | TRBV21-1 | ASSKVGDRSADTIY
TRBJ1-1 | TRBV25-1 | ASSEWDSLMNTEAF
TRBJ2-5 | TRBV9 | ASSVLGQAVQETQY
TRBJ2-3 | TRBV10-3 | AIRASSGTDTQY
TRBJ2-7 | TRBV11-2 | ASSLNDSPSYEQY
TRBJ2-3 | TRBV5-8 | ASSRDGDLWADTQY
TRBJ1-5 | TRBV19 | ASMRGGGNQPQH
TRBJ1-2 | TRBV19 | ASSATTTGYGYT
TRBJ1-4 | TRBV3-1/TRBV3-2 | ASSRRGTNEKLF
TRBJ2-3 | TRBV10-2 | ASSESQGGTDTQY
TRBJ1-5 | TRBV5-4 | ASSRDINQPQH
TRBJ1-2 | TRBV4-3 | ASSPENSRYGYT
TRBJ2-5 | TRBV7-2 | ASSSLAGGQETQY
TRBJ2-3 | TRBV7-3 | ASSPATASDTQY
TRBJ1-2 | TRBV20-1 | SARDDWGYT
TRBJ2-7 | TRBV7-6 | ASSLASSGQGAYEQY
TRBJ1-5 | TRBV4-1 | ASSPGQRHQPQH
TRBJ2-1 | TRBV29-1 | SSDGQGNTWNEQF
TRBJ2-5 | TRBV6-1 | ASSDWGPQETQY
TRBJ1-1 | TRBV10-3 | AISGGPGEAF
TRBJ2-7 | TRBV20-1 | SASYPGGASYEQY
TRBJ2-7 | TRBV28 | ASSFMALADISYEQY
TRBJ1-2 | TRBV6-5 | ATQFRGGYGYT
TRBJ2-2 | TRBV7-6 | ASSLSQGINGELF
TRBJ2-5 | TRBV12-5 | ASGLGAGTGYQETQY
TRBJ1-6 | TRBV6-4 | ASSDSAENSPLH
TRBJ1-5 | TRBV18 | ASSPPGTGGNQPQH
TRBJ1-5 | TRBV18 | ASSRDRVGGQPQH
TRBJ2-7 | TRBV6-2/TRBV6-3 | ASSFGPQGPYEQY
TRBJ2-7 | TRBV5-4 | ASRDRGEQY
TRBJ1-1 | TRBV30 | AWSVMRQGNTEAF
TRBJ2-5 | TRBV2 | ASHRRGTGLGETQY
TRBJ1-1 | TRBV27 | ASSFARPDTEAF
TRBJ2-2 | TRBV18 | ASSPNPGQGNTGELF
TRBJ2-5 | TRBV9 | ASSVSVAGGRGETQY
TRBJ2-2 | TRBV5-1 | ASSTGQAEGGELF
TRBJ2-7 | TRBV7-2 | ASSRRTSGERRSYEQY
TRBJ1-4 | TRBV4-3 | ASSQERGTQLF
TRBJ1-6 | TRBV18 | ASSPSVQGGNSPLH
TRBJ1-3 | TRBV28 | ASSFPSSGNTIY
TRBJ1-2 | TRBV5-4 | ASRGTGGTFGYGYT
TRBJ2-1 | TRBV3-1/TRBV3-2 | ASSQPRTSGGDNEQF
TRBJ1-1 | TRBV12-5 | ASGLVFQNTEAF
TRBJ2-7 | TRBV10-2 | ASSTGGRTFYEQY
TRBJ1-3 | TRBV28 | ASSLLSLMFEDSGNTIY
TRBJ2-6 | TRBV7-8 | ASSARQGASGANVLT
TRBJ1-3 | TRBV27 | ASSLPEVISSGNTIY